This T cell receptor (beta chain) was documented in a study of vaccination and CD4 T cells after COVID-19 (dated by TCRdb to between 2020 and 2023). The study in broad terms: SARS-CoV-2 positivity had been established in the convalescent patients by nasal swab PCR, and mild disease was recorded in about 9 of these patients and severe disease in one. The convalescent cohort comprised six males and four females, including two Hispanic individuals, seven Caucasians, two Asians and one multiracial person. Post-vaccine blood samples were taken a median of approximately 70 days after the second vaccine dose, with a range of 14 to 241 days. Post-COVID blood samples from convalescent patients were collected a median of roughly 100 days after diagnosis, with a range of 35 to 161 days. Control cultures used a CEFX viral epitope pool as positive control, an HIV-1 Nef peptide pool as negative control, or no peptide. Culture stimuli were overlapping spike peptide pools from SARS-CoV-2 and from the common cold coronaviruses HCoV-NL63, HCoV-OC43 and HCoV-229E. In about 11 COVID-19 convalescent patients and a few infection-naive healthy vaccine recipients, the spike-specific CD4+ TCR repertoire before mRNA vaccination was compared with the repertoire after mRNA vaccination. Participants got two doses of the Pfizer-BioNTech BNT162b2 vaccine (n=8) or two doses of the Moderna mRNA-1273 vaccine (n=2).

Reading the label with the study, this specimen's treatment or condition is: approximately 11-day PBMC culture with coronavirus spike peptide pools or control peptides (ViraFEST assay). To expand antigen-specific T cells with peptide pools and then pick out the expanded clonotypes through TCR sequencing, the study relied on the ViraFEST assay. The positive SARS-CoV-2 PCR tests of the convalescent patients were dated from March to December 2020, before the Alpha, Beta and Delta variants emerged in the United States. Each well held 2.2 million or so PBMCs cultured in IMDM containing approximately 5.3% human AB serum and roughly 10 IU/ml IL-2, with 7.5 to 10 ug/ml peptide pools added. On days 3 and 7, half of the culture medium was replaced with fresh IL-2-containing medium. CD4+ T cells were isolated after roughly eleven days of culture through negative selection using the EasySep CD4+ T cell isolation kit. Ficoll-Paque Plus gradient centrifugation was used to isolate PBMCs from whole blood, and the isolated PBMCs were then either used fresh or cryopreserved at -140C. Each culture condition was generally run in triplicate wells.

Overall study outcomes, separate from this receptor: Nearly all vaccine-specific clones in convalescent patients (304 of 307) were mono-reactive for SARS-CoV-2 spike rather than cross-reactive with common cold coronaviruses. The median number of SARS-CoV-2-reactive clonotypes rose from 21 after infection to 38 after vaccination, but the change was not significant. In convalescent patients, a median around 86% of post-vaccine SARS-CoV-2-reactive clones were detected only after vaccination, and vaccine-specific priming was suggested by this finding. Relatively few convalescent patients were included in the study, and early timepoints after natural infection were not analyzed.

On this clonotype: Its antigen remains undetermined. Within one base of it there is no much larger clone, and no base qualities were kept.

Library preparation employed PCR. TCR sequencing of DNA from cultured CD4+ T cells used the Oncomine TCR Beta short-read assay at the Johns Hopkins FTIC core. The QIAamp micro DNA kit was used to extract genomic DNA from the cultured CD4+ T cells. Oncomine TCR Beta libraries made from cultured CD4+ T cells were pooled using unique dual indexes and sequenced on an Illumina iSeq 100. As for the authors' bioinformatics: Non-productive sequences were removed, and CDR3s not starting with C, not ending with F or W, or shorter than 7 amino acids were discarded. Antigen-specific clonotypes were identified using the MANAFEST web application through comparison of peptide-stimulated wells with reference and other culture wells. An FDR below 0.05, an odds ratio above 5, and a productive frequency above 0.1% in at least two of three replicate wells were required for clones to be considered positive. A clonotype counted as cross-reactive if it showed significant expansion both in the SARS-CoV-2 spike wells and in at least one common cold coronavirus spike condition. Levenshtein distances (stringdist) and unrooted phylogenetic trees (ape) in R version 3.6.1 were used to assess CDR3 homology. The public reads were reanalyzed by TCRdb: fastp trimming at Q25, MiXCR alignment, in-frame beta chains only. Identical CDR3 protein sequences are pooled into one entry, listed with their most common genes and DNA. What appears here as the V and J calls and clone size reflects TCRdb's work, not the paper's. Within this sample are under 12,000 distinct CDR3 sequences, with roughly 77% of them counted one time only. Of the sample, 10% to 15% is held by the ten largest clones.

What was sequenced was CD4+ T cells from blood, cultured in vitro. This receptor was identified in a human donor who had recovered from COVID-19.

The nucleotide sequence is given as TGTGCCAGCAGTTTGCCGGCCAGAACCTCTGGGGCCAACGTCCTGACTTTC. Translated, this gives CASSLPARTSGANVLTF. The sequence is built from TRBV28 and TRBJ2-6, with an unclear D gene assignment. CDR1 MDHEN and CDR2 SYDVKM are derived from the germline V gene. Spanning cysteine to phenylalanine, the CDR3 consists of 17 amino acids. Kept here is only the CDR3 DNA, which spans 51 bases and is read in frame from base 1. A distance of 12 bases separates the germline ends of V and J, which lose 3 bases and 0 bases respectively.